This T cell receptor (beta chain) is drawn from a study of blood T cell repertoires in COVID-19. Background on the study: Acute and convalescent COVID-19 samples came from the United States, Italy and Spain.

Sequenced by immunoSEQ multiplex PCR; TCRdb stores in-frame clones only, minus some. Here the sample spans tens of thousands of clones, approximately 80% being singletons. The J segment lost 5 bases and the V segment lost 5 bases, leaving 10 bases of the junction unmatched. Germline loops: CDR1 LNHDA, CDR2 SQIVND (reference sequence). This CDR3 is 16 amino acids long. V and J are TRBV19 and TRBJ2-2; 8 nucleotides match TRBD1. The source is an elderly man with acute or convalescent COVID-19. Material for sequencing was peripheral blood. The CDR3 reads CASSDRTGKGTGELFF. The CDR3 nucleotides read TGTGCCAGTAGTGACAGGACAGGGAAAGGGACCGGGGAGCTGTTTTTT. Based on the CDR3 plus reference TRBV19 and TRBJ2-2, the full variable domain is DGGITQSPKYLFRKEGQNVTLSCEQNLNHDAMYWYRQDPGQGLRLIYYSQIVNDFQKGDIAEGYSVSREKKESFPLTVTSAQKNPTAFYLCASSDRTGKGTGELFFGEGSRLTVL.